This TCR beta chain was recovered during a study of cytomegalovirus exposure and HLA in healthy donors. Regarding this clone: Its target is not known.

60 Vbeta and 13 Jbeta primers were used in PCR. Clones were sequenced by immunoSEQ multiplex PCR, and TCRdb holds only the in-frame ones, with some missing. Among about 78,000 clones listed, 80% were seen once. Trimming shortened V by 5 bases and J by 3 bases, and 5 bases separated the two germline ends. CDR1 is SGHTA, CDR2 FQGNSA, per germline. CDR3 size: 12 residues. Study-wide findings and caveats: Reports state that TCR beta sequences accurately predicted most subjects' HLA-A and HLA-B alleles.

The receptor was isolated from a male donor in good health and CMV-seronegative. The sample consisted of PBMCs. The rearrangement links TRBV7-2 to TRBJ2-4, with D perhaps matching TRBD1 (5 bases). In DNA form, the CDR3 reads TGTGCCAGCAGCGACAGCAAAAACATTCAGTACTTC. It yields the protein CASSDSKNIQYF.